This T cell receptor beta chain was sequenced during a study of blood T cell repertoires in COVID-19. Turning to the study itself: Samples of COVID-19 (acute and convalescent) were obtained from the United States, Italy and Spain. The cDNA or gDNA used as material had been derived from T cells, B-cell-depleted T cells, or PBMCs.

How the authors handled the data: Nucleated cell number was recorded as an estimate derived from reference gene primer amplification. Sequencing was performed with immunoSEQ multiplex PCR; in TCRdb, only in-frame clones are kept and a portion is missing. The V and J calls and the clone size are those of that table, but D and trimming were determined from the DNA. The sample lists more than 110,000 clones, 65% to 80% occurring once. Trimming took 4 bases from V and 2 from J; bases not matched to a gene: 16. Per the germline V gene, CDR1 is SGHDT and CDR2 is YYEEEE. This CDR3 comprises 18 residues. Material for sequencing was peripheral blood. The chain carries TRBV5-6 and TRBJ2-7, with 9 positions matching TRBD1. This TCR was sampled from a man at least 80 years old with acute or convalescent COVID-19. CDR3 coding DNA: TGTGCCAGCAGCATGAGGGGTCCCATACAGGGGGCAACCTACGAGCAGTACTTC. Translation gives CASSMRGPIQGATYEQYF.